These T cell receptor beta chains were read from a single sample in a study of neurological immune-mediated disorders. MiXCR, run by TCRdb on the 5' RACE reads, gives a single entry per CDR3 protein. The data contain 80,000 to 85,000 distinct CDR3 sequences, about 2.5% of them singletons. Source material: PBMCs. The receptors were sampled from a woman younger than 45 with multiple sclerosis. Both conserved end residues are part of each CDR3. Each record gives: clone size, J gene, V gene, D gene, CDR3 protein, CDR3 DNA. The D gene is left open where the match is weak. Some rows have no size entry. The others give once, few or many, or a class for an expanded clone.

clone size: many; J gene: TRBJ2-5; V gene: TRBV18; D gene: TRBD2; CDR3 protein: CASSLGTSGGETQYF; CDR3 DNA: TGTGCCAGCTCACTGGGGACTAGCGGCGGAGAGACCCAGTACTTC
clone size: medium-sized; J gene: TRBJ1-1; V gene: TRBV5-1; D gene: NA; CDR3 protein: CASSTGSTEAFF; CDR3 DNA: TGCGCCAGCAGCACGGGGAGCACTGAAGCTTTCTTT
clone size: many; J gene: TRBJ2-1; V gene: TRBV24-1; D gene: NA; CDR3 protein: CATSDPTRWQGLGDEQFF; CDR3 DNA: TGTGCCACCAGTGACCCAACGCGCTGGCAGGGTCTCGGTGATGAGCAGTTCTTC
clone size: many; J gene: TRBJ1-2; V gene: TRBV10-3; D gene: NA; CDR3 protein: CAISDGYGYTF; CDR3 DNA: TGTGCCATCAGTGACGGCTATGGCTACACCTTC
clone size: many; J gene: TRBJ2-3; V gene: TRBV5-8; D gene: TRBD1; CDR3 protein: CASSSGTASTDTQYF; CDR3 DNA: TGTGCCAGCAGCTCCGGGACAGCCTCAACAGATACGCAGTATTTT
clone size: many; J gene: TRBJ2-7; V gene: TRBV6-2/TRBV6-3; D gene: NA; CDR3 protein: CASSYSATGTYEQYF; CDR3 DNA: TGTGCCAGCAGTTACTCTGCGACAGGAACCTACGAGCAGTACTTC
clone size: many; J gene: TRBJ2-2; V gene: TRBV7-9; D gene: NA; CDR3 protein: CASERSNTGELFF; CDR3 DNA: TGTGCCAGCGAAAGGTCGAACACCGGGGAGCTGTTTTTT
clone size: many; J gene: TRBJ2-7; V gene: TRBV20-1; D gene: TRBD1; CDR3 protein: CSARATGQPYEQYF; CDR3 DNA: TGCAGTGCTAGAGCCACGGGACAGCCCTACGAGCAGTACTTC
clone size: many; J gene: TRBJ2-7; V gene: TRBV29-1; D gene: NA; CDR3 protein: CSVQPRGRVASYEQYF; CDR3 DNA: TGCAGCGTCCAGCCTCGGGGCAGGGTGGCCTCCTACGAGCAGTACTTC
clone size: many; J gene: TRBJ2-7; V gene: TRBV20-1; D gene: TRBD1; CDR3 protein: CSARGRDRAYEQYF; CDR3 DNA: TGCAGTGCTAGGGGCCGAGACAGGGCTTACGAGCAGTACTTC
clone size: many; J gene: TRBJ2-1; V gene: TRBV4-3; D gene: NA; CDR3 protein: CASSHGEGGNNEQFF; CDR3 DNA: TGCGCCAGCAGCCATGGGGAAGGGGGTAACAATGAGCAGTTCTTC
clone size: many; J gene: TRBJ2-5; V gene: TRBV29-1; D gene: NA; CDR3 protein: CIARWGSETQYF; CDR3 DNA: TGCATCGCACGCTGGGGTTCCGAGACCCAGTACTTC
clone size: many; J gene: TRBJ2-1; V gene: TRBV7-8; D gene: TRBD2; CDR3 protein: CASSLPTSGRGRGYNEQFF; CDR3 DNA: TGTGCCAGCAGCTTACCGACTAGCGGGAGGGGACGAGGATACAATGAGCAGTTCTTC
clone size: many; J gene: TRBJ2-3; V gene: TRBV5-1; D gene: NA; CDR3 protein: CASSESVSTDTQYF; CDR3 DNA: TGCGCCAGCAGCGAAAGTGTGAGCACAGATACGCAGTATTTT
clone size: NA; J gene: TRBJ1-1; V gene: TRBV28; D gene: TRBD1; CDR3 protein: CASSKTGLNTEAFF; CDR3 DNA: TGTGCCAGCAGTAAGACAGGGTTGAACACTGAAGCTTTCTTT
clone size: many; J gene: TRBJ2-3; V gene: TRBV5-1; D gene: NA; CDR3 protein: CASSLERVLDTQYF; CDR3 DNA: TGCGCCAGCAGCTTGGAGCGGGTTCTAGATACGCAGTATTTT
clone size: many; J gene: TRBJ2-5; V gene: TRBV7-9; D gene: NA; CDR3 protein: CASSTRGRGSQETQYF; CDR3 DNA: TGTGCCAGCAGCACCCGAGGGCGGGGCTCCCAAGAGACCCAGTACTTC
clone size: many; J gene: TRBJ2-2; V gene: TRBV24-1; D gene: NA; CDR3 protein: CATSDLRAGTGELFF; CDR3 DNA: TGTGCCACCAGTGATTTGCGGGCCGGTACCGGGGAGCTGTTTTTT
clone size: many; J gene: TRBJ2-5; V gene: TRBV12-3/TRBV12-4; D gene: NA; CDR3 protein: CASRGETQYF; CDR3 DNA: TGTGCCAGCAGGGGAGAGACCCAGTACTTC
clone size: many; J gene: TRBJ2-1; V gene: TRBV20-1; D gene: NA; CDR3 protein: CSARRGSNDEQFF; CDR3 DNA: TGCAGTGCCCGCCGGGGGAGTAATGATGAGCAGTTCTTC
clone size: many; J gene: TRBJ2-3; V gene: TRBV11-2; D gene: NA; CDR3 protein: CASSSEIGQQYF; CDR3 DNA: TGTGCCAGCAGCTCTGAGATCGGACAACAGTATTTT
clone size: many; J gene: TRBJ2-3; V gene: TRBV5-6; D gene: TRBD2; CDR3 protein: CASSLVSSGRLRTDTQYF; CDR3 DNA: TGTGCCAGCAGCTTGGTGTCTAGCGGGCGTCTACGCACAGATACGCAGTATTTT
clone size: many; J gene: TRBJ2-5; V gene: TRBV7-9; D gene: TRBD2; CDR3 protein: CASSSVAGGLAKMRETQYF; CDR3 DNA: TGTGCCAGCAGCTCCGTAGCGGGAGGCCTGGCGAAAATGAGAGAGACCCAGTACTTC
clone size: many; J gene: TRBJ1-2; V gene: TRBV5-1; D gene: TRBD1; CDR3 protein: CASSLDGQGSYGYTF; CDR3 DNA: TGCGCCAGCAGCTTGGATGGACAGGGATCTTATGGCTACACCTTC
clone size: few; J gene: TRBJ1-5; V gene: TRBV11-3; D gene: NA; CDR3 protein: CASSLDGGSNQPQHF; CDR3 DNA: TGTGCCAGCAGCTTAGATGGGGGTAGCAATCAGCCCCAGCATTTT
clone size: many; J gene: TRBJ1-5; V gene: TRBV27; D gene: NA; CDR3 protein: CASSGGIYSNQPQHF; CDR3 DNA: TGTGCCAGCAGTGGAGGGATATATAGCAATCAGCCCCAGCATTTT
clone size: many; J gene: TRBJ2-7; V gene: TRBV7-2; D gene: NA; CDR3 protein: CASSPGISSYEQYF; CDR3 DNA: TGTGCCAGCAGTCCCGGGATTTCCTCCTACGAGCAGTACTTC
clone size: many; J gene: TRBJ2-3; V gene: TRBV7-8; D gene: TRBD2; CDR3 protein: CASSLSTLLAVTDTQYF; CDR3 DNA: TGTGCCAGCAGCCTTTCAACCCTACTAGCGGTCACAGATACGCAGTATTTT
clone size: many; J gene: TRBJ2-3; V gene: TRBV29-1; D gene: NA; CDR3 protein: CSIRGGTEKDTQYF; CDR3 DNA: TGCAGCATTCGCGGCGGGACGGAAAAAGATACGCAGTATTTT
clone size: many; J gene: TRBJ1-3; V gene: TRBV20-1; D gene: NA; CDR3 protein: CSAPSSGNTIYF; CDR3 DNA: TGCAGTGCTCCGAGCTCTGGAAACACCATATATTTT